A single T cell receptor (beta chain) is shown here with its context. What it binds is not known. The sample comes from a study of shared clonotypes between healthy human individuals. Overall study: Donors were a couple of women and a few men aged 18 to 49.

Recent acute infections and vaccinations were absent in the healthy HIV-negative adult donors. This CDR3 contains 11 residues. CDR1 and CDR2 from the germline V gene are SNHLY and FYNNEI. V was clipped by 3 bases and J by 9 bases, with 8 bases between them. The study, taken as a whole, reports: Between a few donors, naive CD4 clonotypes were shared at a level of about 5%. Some clonotypes were shared by all four sorted-subset donors, while others were not shared. The non-shared ones had lower generation probabilities than the shared ones.

Data came from immunoSEQ multiplex PCR; TCRdb stores just in-frame clones and leaves some out. The repertoire holds some 2.1 million clones, over 85% seen once, with 0.1% to 0.15% in the top ten. The receptor was derived from a man between 18 and 35 years old in good health. The chain joins TRBV2 to TRBJ1-1, with D hard to call. The sample was naive CD4+ T cells sorted from blood. Subset: CD45RA+ positively selected. CDR3: CASSEGRKAFF. Here the CDR3 DNA reads TGTGCCAGCAGTGAGGGCAGGAAAGCTTTCTTT.